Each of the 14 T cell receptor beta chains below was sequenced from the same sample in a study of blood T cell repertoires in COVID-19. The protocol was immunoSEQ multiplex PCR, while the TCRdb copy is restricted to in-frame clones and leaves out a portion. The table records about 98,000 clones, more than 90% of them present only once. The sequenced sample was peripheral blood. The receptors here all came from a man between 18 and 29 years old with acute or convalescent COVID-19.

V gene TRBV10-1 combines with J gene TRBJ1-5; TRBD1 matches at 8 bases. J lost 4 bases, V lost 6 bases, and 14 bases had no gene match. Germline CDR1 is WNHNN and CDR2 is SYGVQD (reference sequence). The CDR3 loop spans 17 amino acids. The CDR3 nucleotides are TGCGCCAGCAGCGGCGGGGTGGACAGGGCCCCTAATCAGCCCCAGCATTTT. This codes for CASSGGVDRAPNQPQHF.

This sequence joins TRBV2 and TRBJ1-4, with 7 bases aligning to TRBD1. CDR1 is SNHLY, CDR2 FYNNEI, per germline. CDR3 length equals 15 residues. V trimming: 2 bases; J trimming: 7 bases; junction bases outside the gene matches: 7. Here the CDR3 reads CASSELTGFSEKLFF. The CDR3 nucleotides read TGTGCCAGCAGTGAACTGACAGGGTTCAGTGAAAAACTGTTTTTT.

CDR3 bases: TGCGCCAGCAGCCCCCGGCCGGGTCTTCTAGGGGAGCTGTTTTTT. This codes for CASSPRPGLLGELFF. The chain recombines TRBV4-1 with TRBJ2-2; D unclear. V lost 4 bases, J lost 8 bases, and 17 bases lay in between. CDR1 and CDR2 (germline): MGHRA, YSYEKL. CDR3 size: 15 residues.

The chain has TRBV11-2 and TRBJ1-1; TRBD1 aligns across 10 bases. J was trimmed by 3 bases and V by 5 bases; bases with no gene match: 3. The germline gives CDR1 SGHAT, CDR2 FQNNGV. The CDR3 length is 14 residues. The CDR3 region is CASSRDRGDTEAFF. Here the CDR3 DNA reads TGTGCCAGCAGCCGGGACAGGGGAGACACTGAAGCTTTCTTT.

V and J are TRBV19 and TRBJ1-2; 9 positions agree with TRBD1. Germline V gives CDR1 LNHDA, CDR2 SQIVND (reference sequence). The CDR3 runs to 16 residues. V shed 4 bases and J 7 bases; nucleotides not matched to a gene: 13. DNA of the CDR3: TGTGCCAGTAGTAGCACCCTACAGGGGGCCTATCGTGGCTACACCTTC. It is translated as CASSSTLQGAYRGYTF.

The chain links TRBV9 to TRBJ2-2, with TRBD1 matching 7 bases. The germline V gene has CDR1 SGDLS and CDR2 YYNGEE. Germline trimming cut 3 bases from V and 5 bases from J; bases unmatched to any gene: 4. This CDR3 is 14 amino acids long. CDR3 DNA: TGTGCCAGCAGCGCGACAGGGAATACCGGGGAGCTGTTTTTT. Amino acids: CASSATGNTGELFF.

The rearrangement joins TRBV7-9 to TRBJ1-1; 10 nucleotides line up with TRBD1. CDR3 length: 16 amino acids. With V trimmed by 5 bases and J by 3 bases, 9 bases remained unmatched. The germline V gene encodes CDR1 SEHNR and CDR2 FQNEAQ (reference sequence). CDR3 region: CASSPGTGAGDTEAFF. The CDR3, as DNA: TGTGCCAGCAGCCCCGGGACAGGGGCAGGGGACACTGAAGCTTTCTTT.

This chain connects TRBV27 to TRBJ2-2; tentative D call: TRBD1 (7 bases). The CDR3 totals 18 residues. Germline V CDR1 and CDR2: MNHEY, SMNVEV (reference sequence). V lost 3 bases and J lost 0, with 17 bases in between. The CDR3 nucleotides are TGTGCCAGCAGTTTCTTTCACAGGGGCGGGACGAACACCGGGGAGCTGTTTTTT. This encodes CASSFFHRGGTNTGELFF.

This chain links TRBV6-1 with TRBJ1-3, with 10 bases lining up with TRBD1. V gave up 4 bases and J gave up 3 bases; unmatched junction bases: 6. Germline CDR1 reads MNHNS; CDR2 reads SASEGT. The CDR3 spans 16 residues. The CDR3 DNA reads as TGTGCCAGCAGTGTGGACAGGGGGTTCCTTGGAAACACCATATATTTT. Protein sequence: CASSVDRGFLGNTIYF.

The CDR3 spells CASSDLGQQETQYF. In DNA, the CDR3 is TGTGCCAGCAGTGACCTGGGACAGCAAGAGACCCAGTACTTC. This rearrangement joins TRBV2 to TRBJ2-5; 7 bases map to TRBD1. The V gene's germline CDR1 is SNHLY and CDR2 FYNNEI. CDR3 length: 14 amino acids. The ends lost 3 bases at V and 2 bases at J; junction bases unmatched: 3. The whole variable domain, filled in from reference TRBV2 and TRBJ2-5, reads EPEVTQTPSHQVTQMGQEVILRCVPISNHLYFYWYRQILGQKVEFLVSFYNNEISEKSEIFDDQFSVERPDGSNFTLKIRSTKLEDSAMYFCASSDLGQQETQYFGPGTRLLVL.

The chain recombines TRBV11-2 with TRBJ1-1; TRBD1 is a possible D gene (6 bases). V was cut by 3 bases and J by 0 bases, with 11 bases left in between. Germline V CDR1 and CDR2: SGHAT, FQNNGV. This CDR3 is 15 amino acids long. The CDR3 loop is CASSLGRGLNTEAFF. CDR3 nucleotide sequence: TGTGCCAGCAGCTTGGGGCGGGGGCTGAACACTGAAGCTTTCTTT.

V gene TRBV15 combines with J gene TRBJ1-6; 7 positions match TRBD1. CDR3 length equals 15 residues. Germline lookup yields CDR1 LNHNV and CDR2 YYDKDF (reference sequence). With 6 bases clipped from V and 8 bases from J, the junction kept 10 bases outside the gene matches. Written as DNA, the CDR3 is TGTGCCACCAGGTTCGACAGGGACTTCTATTCACCCCTCCACTTT. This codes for CATRFDRDFYSPLHF. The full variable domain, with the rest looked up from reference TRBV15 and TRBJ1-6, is DAMVIQNPRYQVTQFGKPVTLSCSQTLNHNVMYWYQQKSSQAPKLLFHYYDKDFNNEADTPDNFQSRRPNTSFCFLDIRSPGLGDTAMYLCATRFDRDFYSPLHFGNGTRLTVT.

The CDR3 reads CASSIELATNEKLFF. DNA of the CDR3: TGCGCCAGCAGCATTGAGTTAGCAACTAATGAAAAACTGTTTTTT. V and J are TRBV5-1 and TRBJ1-4; D not certain. CDR1 is SGHRS and CDR2 is YFSETQ in the germline V gene. The CDR3 is made up of 15 amino acids. V was cut by 4 bases and J by 0 bases, with 10 bases left in between.

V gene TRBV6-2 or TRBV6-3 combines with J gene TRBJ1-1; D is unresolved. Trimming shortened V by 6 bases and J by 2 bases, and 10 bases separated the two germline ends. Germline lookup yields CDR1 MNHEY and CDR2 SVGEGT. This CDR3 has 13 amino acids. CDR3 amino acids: CASSDEANTEAFF. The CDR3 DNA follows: TGTGCCAGCAGCGACGAGGCTAACACTGAAGCTTTCTTT.